Listed below are T cell receptor beta chains from one sample, sequenced in a study of blood T cell repertoires in COVID-19. Data came from immunoSEQ multiplex PCR; TCRdb stores just in-frame clones and leaves some out. The repertoire includes approximately 200,000 clones, about three quarters of them detected once, and 12% sits in the top ten. Sequencing was carried out using peripheral blood. Source of these receptors: an elderly woman with COVID-19, enrolled during active disease. Both conserved end residues are part of each CDR3. A D gene is named only where the DNA matches it firmly. Some rows have no size entry. The others give once, few or many, or a class for an expanded clone.

J gene	D gene	clone size	V gene	CDR3 protein	CDR3 DNA
TRBJ1-2	NA	NA	TRBV10-3	CAISGTGINYGYTF	TGTGCCATCAGTGGAACAGGGATCAACTATGGCTACACCTTC
TRBJ2-2	TRBD1	NA	TRBV19	CASRHGQGKANTGELFF	TGTGCCAGTAGACACGGACAGGGGAAGGCGAACACCGGGGAGCTGTTTTTT
TRBJ2-7	TRBD1	NA	TRBV5-5	CASSFRGTGSSYEQYF	TGTGCCAGCAGCTTCCGCGGGACAGGGAGCTCCTACGAGCAGTACTTC
TRBJ2-3	NA	NA	TRBV11-2	CASSLVGRGADTQYF	TGTGCCAGCAGCTTAGTAGGCAGGGGCGCAGATACGCAGTATTTT
TRBJ1-3	NA	NA	TRBV19	CASSRTARIYF	TGTGCCAGTAGCAGGACTGCTCGGATATATTTT
TRBJ1-2	NA	once	TRBV5-6	CASSLGTEYGYTF	TGTGCCAGCAGCTTGGGGACAGAATATGGCTACACCTTC
TRBJ1-1	TRBD1	many	TRBV30	CAWSGQGIRGDTEAFF	TGTGCCTGGAGTGGACAGGGGATAAGGGGTGACACTGAAGCTTTCTTT
TRBJ1-5	NA	NA	TRBV2	CASSSGQYNQPQHF	TGTGCCAGCAGCAGCGGACAGTATAATCAGCCCCAGCATTTT
TRBJ2-3	NA	NA	TRBV6-5	CASSLTGATDTQYF	TGTGCCAGCAGCCTTACAGGCGCCACAGATACGCAGTATTTT
TRBJ2-5	NA	once	TRBV29-1	CSVVGQIQETQYF	TGCAGCGTTGTTGGGCAGATCCAAGAGACCCAGTACTTC
TRBJ2-3	NA	NA	TRBV5-5	CASSLYPPGSSTDTQYF	TGTGCCAGCAGCTTATACCCTCCAGGGTCTAGCACAGATACGCAGTATTTT
TRBJ1-5	TRBD1	once	TRBV9	CASSVEGALNQPQHF	TGTGCCAGCAGCGTAGAGGGGGCTCTCAATCAGCCCCAGCATTTT
TRBJ2-3	NA	NA	TRBV5-1	CASSFDSSTDTQYF	TGCGCCAGCAGCTTCGACTCTAGCACAGATACGCAGTATTTT
TRBJ1-3	TRBD1	once	TRBV9	CASSVGQGVGNTIYF	TGTGCCAGCAGCGTCGGACAGGGGGTTGGAAACACCATATATTTT
TRBJ2-3	NA	NA	TRBV4-1	CASSLARGISTDTQYF	TGCGCCAGCAGCCTGGCTAGGGGAATTAGCACAGATACGCAGTATTTT
TRBJ1-2	TRBD1	NA	TRBV5-6	CASSRPGTGRVWSYTF	TGTGCCAGCAGCCGTCCCGGGACAGGCCGAGTGTGGAGCTACACCTTC
TRBJ1-2	NA	NA	TRBV2	CASNPQGSNYGYTF	TGTGCCAGCAACCCACAGGGAAGTAACTATGGCTACACCTTC
TRBJ1-1	NA	NA	TRBV6-1	CASSDHLTGYTEAFF	TGTGCCAGCAGTGATCACCTCACAGGGTACACTGAAGCTTTCTTT
TRBJ1-1	TRBD1	NA	TRBV5-1	CASSSPDRHTEAFF	TGCGCCAGCAGCTCTCCGGACAGGCACACTGAAGCTTTCTTT
TRBJ1-2	TRBD1	few	TRBV5-6	CASSNRDRGSYGYTF	TGTGCCAGCAGTAATCGGGACAGGGGCAGCTATGGCTACACCTTC
TRBJ2-1	TRBD2	once	TRBV7-6	CASSLTSGGAIEQFF	TGTGCCAGCAGCTTAACTAGCGGGGGGGCGATTGAGCAGTTCTTC
TRBJ1-1	NA	NA	TRBV19	CASSAYVNTEAFF	TGTGCCAGTAGTGCGTACGTGAACACTGAAGCTTTCTTT
TRBJ1-4	NA	NA	TRBV7-7	CASSPSGGEKLFF	TGTGCCAGCAGCCCGAGCGGTGGTGAAAAACTGTTTTTT
TRBJ1-1	NA	NA	TRBV29-1	CSATEGGDPNTEAFF	TGCAGCGCTACAGAGGGGGGGGACCCGAACACTGAAGCTTTCTTT
TRBJ2-2	NA	NA	TRBV7-3	CASSFSVNTGELFF	TGTGCCAGCAGCTTCTCAGTGAACACCGGGGAGCTGTTTTTT
TRBJ2-3	NA	NA	TRBV5-1	CASSPLGQSTDTQYF	TGCGCCAGCAGCCCGCTTGGCCAAAGCACAGATACGCAGTATTTT
TRBJ2-7	TRBD1	NA	TRBV28	CASSTWGQGTYEQYF	TGTGCCAGCAGTACGTGGGGACAGGGCACCTACGAGCAGTACTTC
TRBJ1-5	NA	NA	TRBV7-9	CASSSTGNQPQHF	TGTGCCAGCAGTTCTACAGGTAATCAGCCCCAGCATTTT
TRBJ1-3	TRBD1	NA	TRBV3-1/TRBV3-2	CASSQDGKGSGGAYLSSGNTIYF	TGTGCCAGCAGCCAAGATGGCAAGGGGTCAGGGGGCGCTTATTTGAGCTCTGGAAACACCATATATTTT
TRBJ2-5	TRBD1	NA	TRBV5-4	CASSLEGTGAGTQYF	TGTGCCAGCAGCCTGGAAGGGACAGGGGCAGGGACCCAGTACTTC
TRBJ1-2	NA	many	TRBV14	CASSFRAGYGYTF	TGTGCCAGCAGCTTCAGGGCGGGGTATGGCTACACCTTC
TRBJ1-2	NA	NA	TRBV3-1/TRBV3-2	CASSQTGVPNYGYTF	TGTGCCAGCAGCCAGACAGGAGTCCCTAACTATGGCTACACCTTC
TRBJ1-2	NA	NA	TRBV7-2	CASSRPGDYGYTF	TGTGCCAGCAGCCGCCCCGGGGACTATGGCTACACCTTC
TRBJ2-5	TRBD2	NA	TRBV12-5	CASAHSGAQTQYF	TGTGCTAGTGCCCATAGCGGGGCCCAGACCCAGTACTTC
TRBJ1-4	NA	NA	TRBV24-1	CATSDGRAPGKLFF	TGTGCCACCAGTGATGGCAGGGCCCCCGGAAAACTGTTTTTT
TRBJ1-3	NA	NA	TRBV24-1	CATSDPTGNTIYF	TGTGCCACCAGTGACCCGACAGGAAACACCATATATTTT
TRBJ1-4	NA	NA	TRBV7-2	CASSLAGRANEKLFF	TGTGCCAGCAGCTTAGCCGGCAGGGCGAATGAAAAACTGTTTTTT
TRBJ2-5	TRBD2	NA	TRBV6-2/TRBV6-3	CASSYRLAGETQYF	TGTGCCAGCAGTTACCGGCTAGCGGGGGAGACCCAGTACTTC
TRBJ1-1	TRBD1	NA	TRBV27	CASGPRQGAANTEAFF	TGTGCCAGCGGACCACGACAGGGGGCCGCGAACACTGAAGCTTTCTTT
TRBJ1-3	NA	NA	TRBV29-1	CSVDVGVNTIYF	TGCAGCGTTGACGTAGGGGTCAACACCATATATTTT
TRBJ1-6	NA	NA	TRBV6-2/TRBV6-3	CASSSTPQGGYNSPLHF	TGTGCCAGCAGTTCGACCCCTCAGGGCGGATATAATTCACCCCTCCACTTT
TRBJ1-2	NA	NA	TRBV28	CASSLRGGAYGYTF	TGTGCCAGCAGTTTGCGGGGAGGCGCATATGGCTACACCTTC
TRBJ1-2	NA	NA	TRBV5-1	CASSLDTDYGYTF	TGCGCCAGCAGCCTCGACACGGACTATGGCTACACCTTC
TRBJ1-2	NA	NA	TRBV6-5	CASSSSQTAYGYTF	TGTGCCAGCAGTTCTTCCCAGACAGCTTATGGCTACACCTTC